This T cell receptor (beta chain) was profiled in a study of blood T cell repertoires in COVID-19. For the study at large: From the United States, Italy and Spain came samples of acute and convalescent COVID-19.

This clone was found once. The CDR3 consists of 16 residues. Looked up from germline, CDR1 is SGDLS and CDR2 is YYNGEE. J gave up 3 bases and V 0 bases, and 2 bases lay outside the gene matches. In the original processing: Reference gene primer amplification gave nucleated cell count estimates. Assay: immunoSEQ multiplex PCR; the TCRdb copy retains only in-frame clones and omits some. V, J and clone size are taken as reported in that table, and D and trimming were inferred from the DNA itself. The sample shows about 190,000 clones, around 89% of them seen only once. The chain carries TRBV9 and TRBJ2-3; 12 bases are shared with TRBD2. The TCR comes from a man aged 45 to 65 with acute or convalescent COVID-19. The sequencing input was peripheral blood. This CDR3 reads CASSVALAGGTDTQYF. As DNA, the CDR3 is TGTGCCAGCAGCGTAGCCCTAGCGGGGGGGACAGATACGCAGTATTTT.